These T cell receptor beta chains were read from a single sample in a study of T cells in Graves' hyperthyroidism and ophthalmopathy. MiXCR, run by TCRdb on the multiplex PCR reads, gives a single entry per CDR3 protein. Of about 420,000 distinct CDR3 sequences in the sample, less than 20% are singletons; the top ten hold 12% to 15%. The sequenced sample was blood. These TCRs come from a woman aged 18-35 years with Graves' hyperthyroidism. Both conserved end residues are trimmed from each CDR3.

>TRBV5-1|TRBJ2-1
ASSWGDDSGGEQF
>TRBV12-3/TRBV12-4|TRBJ1-2
ASSFLGGYGYT
>TRBV28|TRBJ1-1
ASRRQGEVEAF
>TRBV20-1|TRBJ2-3
SARDLAGGPSDTQY
>TRBV4-1|TRBJ1-2
ASSQGAGQAGLGGYT
>TRBV18|TRBJ2-7
ASSLGQGVSYEQY
>TRBV29-1|TRBJ2-7
SVGGGQGLYEQY
>TRBV6-1|TRBJ2-1
ASSELIAGGAYNEQF
>TRBV12-3/TRBV12-4|TRBJ1-5
ASSLERGLGDLNQPQH
>TRBV2|TRBJ2-3
ASSVGYSDTQY
>TRBV4-1|TRBJ2-3
ASSQVHGSEYTQY
>TRBV5-5|TRBJ2-1
ASSSFNCGRGYNEQF
>TRBV9|TRBJ1-2
ASSVTGTDYGYT
>TRBV11-1|TRBJ2-7
ASSLLDRDYEQY